Below are 11 T cell receptor beta chains sequenced from a single sample in a study of blood T cell repertoires in COVID-19. The protocol was immunoSEQ multiplex PCR, while the TCRdb copy is restricted to in-frame clones and leaves out a portion. This table holds 380,000 or so clones, approximately 86% found once. Material for sequencing was peripheral blood. The receptors derive from a woman aged 60 to 75 with COVID-19, enrolled during active disease.

The V gene is TRBV24-1, the J gene TRBJ2-2; 8 bases are shared with TRBD1. Germline V lookup: CDR1 KGHDR, CDR2 SFDVKD. Unmatched junction bases numbered 3, after V lost 4 bases and J lost 3 bases. The CDR3 extends over 15 amino acids. The CDR3 is CATSEATGDTGELFF. The CDR3 nucleotides are TGTGCCACCAGTGAGGCGACAGGGGACACCGGGGAGCTGTTTTTT.

V and J are TRBV7-9 and TRBJ2-5; TRBD2 matches 11 bases. The trim removed 5 bases at V and 1 base at J, leaving 3 bases unmatched. Germline loops: CDR1 SEHNR, CDR2 FQNEAQ (reference sequence). CDR3 length equals 15 residues. DNA of the CDR3: TGTGCCAGCAGCAGACTAGCGGGGACCCAAGAGACCCAGTACTTC. This translates into CASSRLAGTQETQYF.

The chain combines TRBV19 with TRBJ1-3; no definite D call. V was cut by 3 bases and J by 2 bases, with 5 bases left in between. The CDR3 runs 13 residues. Per germline, CDR1 LNHDA and CDR2 SQIVND (reference sequence). Here the CDR3 reads CASSIGTGNTIYF. DNA of the CDR3: TGTGCCAGTAGTATCGGGACTGGAAACACCATATATTTT.

The genes are TRBV18 and TRBJ2-5, with 8 bases lining up with TRBD2. Germline V CDR1 and CDR2: KGHSH, LQKENI. With V trimmed by 3 bases and J by 7 bases, 13 bases remained unmatched. The length of the CDR3 is 16 residues. The CDR3 sequence: CASSPPGLESAGTQYF. The CDR3 DNA follows: TGTGCCAGCTCACCGCCGGGACTAGAGTCCGCGGGGACCCAGTACTTC.

This clone was detected only a few times. V is TRBV9 and J is TRBJ1-2; 7 bases map to TRBD1. The CDR3 consists of 11 residues. The germline gives CDR1 SGDLS, CDR2 YYNGEE. V trimming: 7 bases; J trimming: 3 bases; junction bases outside the gene matches: 0. CDR3 amino acids: CASGQDYGYTF. The CDR3 region has the DNA TGTGCCAGCGGACAGGACTATGGCTACACCTTC.

The gene calls are TRBV7-9 and TRBJ1-2, with unresolved D. Per germline, CDR1 SEHNR and CDR2 FQNEAQ (reference sequence). The CDR3 covers 16 residues. V was shortened by 0 bases and J by 4 bases, with 15 bases between the two germline ends. CDR3: CASSLAPGTDRYGYTF. The DNA for the CDR3 is TGTGCCAGCAGCTTAGCACCAGGTACCGACCGCTATGGCTACACCTTC. Drawing the rest from reference TRBV7-9 and TRBJ1-2, the complete variable domain is DTGVSQNPRHKITKRGQNVTFRCDPISEHNRLYWYRQTLGQGPEFLTYFQNEAQLEKSRLLSDRFSAERPKGSFSTLEIQRTEQGDSAMYLCASSLAPGTDRYGYTFGSGTRLTVV.

The chain has TRBV5-4 and TRBJ2-3; 7 positions match TRBD1. V lost 0 bases, J lost 6 bases, and 7 bases stayed unmatched. CDR1 and CDR2 from the germline V gene are SGHNT and YYREEE (reference sequence). The CDR3 extends over 15 amino acids. DNA of the CDR3: TGTGCCAGCAGCTTGGAAGGGGGCGCATGGGATACGCAGTATTTT. Translating gives CASSLEGGAWDTQYF.

CDR3: CASSPAGSAGGFGDTQYF. CDR3 coding DNA: TGTGCCAGCAGTCCCGCGGGGTCGGCGGGGGGGTTTGGAGATACGCAGTATTTT. The rearrangement links TRBV28 to TRBJ2-3, with 9 bases identical to TRBD2. The CDR3 is 18 residues long. V was clipped by 5 bases and J by 5 bases; unmatched bases: 17. Germline V gene sequence: CDR1 MDHEN, CDR2 SYDVKM.

The V call is TRBV3-1 (or the pseudogene TRBV3-2), the J call TRBJ1-2; tentative D call: TRBD1 (6 bases). This CDR3 spans 13 amino acids. V was trimmed by 3 bases and J by 4 bases, leaving 9 bases between them. Germline CDR1 reads LGHDT; CDR2 reads YNNKEL (reference sequence). The CDR3 spells CASSHQGSYGYTF. The CDR3 bases are TGTGCCAGCAGCCATCAGGGGAGCTATGGCTACACCTTC.

The V call is TRBV5-4, the J call TRBJ2-2; D is unclear. The CDR3 sequence is 12 residues long. Trimming took off 4 bases at V and 3 bases at J, with 4 bases between the two ends. Germline V gene lookup returns CDR1 SGHNT and CDR2 YYREEE (reference sequence). In nucleotides, the CDR3 is TGTGCCAGCAGCACTTACACCGGGGAGCTGTTTTTT. It is translated as CASSTYTGELFF.

This chain links TRBV12-3 or TRBV12-4 with TRBJ1-1; weak D call: TRBD1 (6 bases). V was pared by 3 bases and J by 7 bases, with 12 bases between. This CDR3 contains 13 residues. The CDR3 region has the DNA TGTGCCAGCAGTTTGAGAAGGACAGATGAAGCTTTCTTT. Residues: CASSLRRTDEAFF.